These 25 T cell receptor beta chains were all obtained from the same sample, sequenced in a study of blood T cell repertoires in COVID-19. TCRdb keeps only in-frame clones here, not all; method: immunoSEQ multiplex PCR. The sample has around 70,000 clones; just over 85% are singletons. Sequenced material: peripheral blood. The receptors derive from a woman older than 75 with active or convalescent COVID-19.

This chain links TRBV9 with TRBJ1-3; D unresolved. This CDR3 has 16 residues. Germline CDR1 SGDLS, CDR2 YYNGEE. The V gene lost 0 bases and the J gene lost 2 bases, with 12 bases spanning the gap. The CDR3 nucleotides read TGTGCCAGCAGCGTAGGGGCAGATTACACTGGAAACACCATATATTTT. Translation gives CASSVGADYTGNTIYF.

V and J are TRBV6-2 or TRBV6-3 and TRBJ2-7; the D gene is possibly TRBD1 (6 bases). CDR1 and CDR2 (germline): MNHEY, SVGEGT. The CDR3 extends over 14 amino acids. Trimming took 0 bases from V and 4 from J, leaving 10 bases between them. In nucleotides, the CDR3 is TGTGCCAGCAGTTACTCAGGGGGAAGATACGAGCAGTACTTC. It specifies CASSYSGGRYEQYF.

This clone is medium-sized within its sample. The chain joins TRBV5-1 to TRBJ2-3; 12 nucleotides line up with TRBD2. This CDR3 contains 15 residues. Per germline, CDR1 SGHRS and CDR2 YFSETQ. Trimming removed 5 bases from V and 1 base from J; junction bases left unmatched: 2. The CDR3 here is CASRWTSGGTDTQYF. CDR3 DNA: TGCGCCAGCAGGTGGACTAGCGGGGGCACAGATACGCAGTATTTT. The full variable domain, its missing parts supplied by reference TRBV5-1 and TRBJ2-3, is KAGVTQTPRYLIKTRGQQVTLSCSPISGHRSVSWYQQTPGQGLQFLFEYFSETQRNKGNFPGRFSGRQFSNSRSEMNVSTLELGDSALYLCASRWTSGGTDTQYFGPGTRLTVL.

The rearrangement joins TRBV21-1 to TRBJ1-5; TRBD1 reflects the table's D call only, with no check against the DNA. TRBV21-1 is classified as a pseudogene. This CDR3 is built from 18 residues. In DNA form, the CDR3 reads TGTGCCAGCAGCAAAGAGAACAGGGGACGCGGGAGCAATCAGCCCCAGCATTTT. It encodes CASSKENRGRGSNQPQHF.

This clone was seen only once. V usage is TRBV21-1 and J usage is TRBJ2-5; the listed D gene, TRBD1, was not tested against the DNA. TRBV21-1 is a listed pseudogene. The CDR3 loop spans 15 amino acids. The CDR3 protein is CASSKELGAQETQYF. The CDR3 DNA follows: TGTGCCAGCAGCAAGGAGCTTGGGGCCCAAGAGACCCAGTACTTC.

The CDR3 nucleotides read TGCGCCAGCAGTCAAGTTGGTAACAGGGAGCTGTTTTTT. Protein: CASSQVGNRELFF. The V and J genes are TRBV5-1 and TRBJ2-2; D not resolved. V lost 5 bases, J lost 9 bases, and 14 bases lay in between. The CDR3 loop spans 13 amino acids. Germline V gene lookup returns CDR1 SGHRS and CDR2 YFSETQ.

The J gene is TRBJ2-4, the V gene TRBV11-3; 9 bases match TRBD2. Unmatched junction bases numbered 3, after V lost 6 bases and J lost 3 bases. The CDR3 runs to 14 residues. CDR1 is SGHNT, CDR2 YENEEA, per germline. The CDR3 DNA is TGTGCCAGCAGGGGTAGCGGGAGCAAAAACATTCAGTACTTC. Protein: CASRGSGSKNIQYF.

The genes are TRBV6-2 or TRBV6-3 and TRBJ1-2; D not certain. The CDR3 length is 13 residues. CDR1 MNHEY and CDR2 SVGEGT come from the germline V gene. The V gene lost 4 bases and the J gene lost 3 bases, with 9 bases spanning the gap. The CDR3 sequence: CASSSGSYYGYTF. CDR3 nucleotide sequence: TGTGCCAGCAGTTCAGGCAGCTACTATGGCTACACCTTC.

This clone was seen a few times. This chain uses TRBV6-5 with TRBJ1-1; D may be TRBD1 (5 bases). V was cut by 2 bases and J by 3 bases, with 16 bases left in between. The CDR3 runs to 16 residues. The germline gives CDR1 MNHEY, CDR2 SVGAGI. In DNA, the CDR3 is TGTGCCAGCAGTTACAGGGGTTTTAGCAGAGACACTGAAGCTTTCTTT. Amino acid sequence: CASSYRGFSRDTEAFF.

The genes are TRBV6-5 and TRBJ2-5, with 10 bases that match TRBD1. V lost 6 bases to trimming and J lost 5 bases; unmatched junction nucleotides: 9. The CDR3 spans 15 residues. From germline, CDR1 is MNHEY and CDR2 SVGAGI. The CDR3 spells CASSADRGRVETQYF. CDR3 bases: TGTGCCAGCAGCGCCGACAGGGGGCGCGTGGAGACCCAGTACTTC.

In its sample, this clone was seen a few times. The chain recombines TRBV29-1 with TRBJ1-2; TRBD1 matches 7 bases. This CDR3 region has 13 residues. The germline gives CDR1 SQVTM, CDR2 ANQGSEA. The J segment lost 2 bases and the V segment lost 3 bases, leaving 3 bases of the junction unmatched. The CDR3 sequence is CSVEGQLNYGYTF. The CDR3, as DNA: TGCAGCGTTGAGGGACAGTTAAACTATGGCTACACCTTC.

CDR3 nucleotides: TGTGCCAGCAGCCGGGGGTATAGCGGGAGAGATAATGAGCAGTTCTTC. Its protein is CASSRGYSGRDNEQFF. The genes are TRBV11-3 and TRBJ2-1; 9 bases agree with TRBD2. CDR3 length: 16 amino acids. J gave up 7 bases and V 5 bases, and 12 bases lay outside the gene matches. The germline gives CDR1 SGHNT, CDR2 YENEEA.

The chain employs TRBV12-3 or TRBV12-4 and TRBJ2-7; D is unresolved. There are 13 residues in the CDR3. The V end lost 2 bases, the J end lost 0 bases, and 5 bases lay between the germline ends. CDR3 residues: CASSLHSSYEQYF. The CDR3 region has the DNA TGTGCCAGCAGTTTACACAGCTCCTACGAGCAGTACTTC.

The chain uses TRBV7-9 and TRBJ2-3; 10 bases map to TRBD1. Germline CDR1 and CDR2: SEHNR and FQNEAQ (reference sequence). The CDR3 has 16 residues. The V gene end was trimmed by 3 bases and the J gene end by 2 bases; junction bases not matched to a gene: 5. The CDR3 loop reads CASSFPGQGSTDTQYF. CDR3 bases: TGTGCCAGCAGCTTCCCGGGACAGGGGTCCACAGATACGCAGTATTTT.

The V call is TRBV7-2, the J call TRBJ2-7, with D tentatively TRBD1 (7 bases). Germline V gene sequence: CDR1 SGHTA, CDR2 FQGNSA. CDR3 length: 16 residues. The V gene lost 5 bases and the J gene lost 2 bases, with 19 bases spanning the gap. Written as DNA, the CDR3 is TGTGCCAGCAGCCTTGGAGGGACAGCTGCACCCTACGAGCAGTACTTC. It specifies CASSLGGTAAPYEQYF.

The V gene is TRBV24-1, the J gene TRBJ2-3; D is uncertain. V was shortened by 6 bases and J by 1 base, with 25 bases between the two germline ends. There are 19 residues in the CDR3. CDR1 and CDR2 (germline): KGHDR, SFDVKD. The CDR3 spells CATSIWFIKMPRGTDTQYF. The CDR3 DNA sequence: TGTGCCACCAGTATTTGGTTTATAAAGATGCCCCGCGGCACAGATACGCAGTATTTT.

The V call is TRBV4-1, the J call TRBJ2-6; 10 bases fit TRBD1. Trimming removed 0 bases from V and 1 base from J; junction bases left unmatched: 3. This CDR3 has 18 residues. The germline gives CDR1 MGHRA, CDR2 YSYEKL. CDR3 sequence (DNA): TGCGCCAGCAGCCAAGATTGGACAGGGGGTTCTGGGGCCAACGTCCTGACTTTC. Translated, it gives CASSQDWTGGSGANVLTF.

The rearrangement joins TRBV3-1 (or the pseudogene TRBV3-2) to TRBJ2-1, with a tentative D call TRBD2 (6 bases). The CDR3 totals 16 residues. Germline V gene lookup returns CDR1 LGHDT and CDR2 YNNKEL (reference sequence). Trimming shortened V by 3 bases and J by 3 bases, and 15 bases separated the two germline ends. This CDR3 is CASSQEGGNLYNEQFF. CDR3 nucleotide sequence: TGTGCCAGCAGCCAGGAAGGAGGGAACCTCTACAATGAGCAGTTCTTC.

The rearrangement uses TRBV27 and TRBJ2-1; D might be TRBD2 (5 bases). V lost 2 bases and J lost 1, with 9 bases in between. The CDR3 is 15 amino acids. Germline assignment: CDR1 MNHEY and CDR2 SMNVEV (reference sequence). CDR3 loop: CASSLAGSSYNEQFF. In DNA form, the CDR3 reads TGTGCCAGCAGTTTAGCTGGGAGTTCCTACAATGAGCAGTTCTTC.

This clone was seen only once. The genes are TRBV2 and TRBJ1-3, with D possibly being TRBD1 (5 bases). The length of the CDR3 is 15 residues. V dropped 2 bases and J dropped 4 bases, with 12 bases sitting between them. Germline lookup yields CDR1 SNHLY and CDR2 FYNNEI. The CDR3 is CASSELVRVGNTIYF. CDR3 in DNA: TGTGCCAGCAGTGAACTGGTCAGGGTCGGAAACACCATATATTTT. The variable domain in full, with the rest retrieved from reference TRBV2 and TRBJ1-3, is EPEVTQTPSHQVTQMGQEVILRCVPISNHLYFYWYRQILGQKVEFLVSFYNNEISEKSEIFDDQFSVERPDGSNFTLKIRSTKLEDSAMYFCASSELVRVGNTIYFGEGSWLTVV.

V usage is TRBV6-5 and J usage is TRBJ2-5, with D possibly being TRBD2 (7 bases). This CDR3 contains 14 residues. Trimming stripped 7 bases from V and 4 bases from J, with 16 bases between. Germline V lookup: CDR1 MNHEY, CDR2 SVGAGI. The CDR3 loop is CASTPPGGVETQYF. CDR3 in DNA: TGTGCCAGCACCCCCCCGGGGGGCGTAGAGACCCAGTACTTC.

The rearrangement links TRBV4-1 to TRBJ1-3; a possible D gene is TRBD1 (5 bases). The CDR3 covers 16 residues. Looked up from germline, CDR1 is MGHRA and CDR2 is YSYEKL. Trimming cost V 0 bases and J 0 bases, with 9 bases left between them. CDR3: CASSQEGVRSGNTIYF. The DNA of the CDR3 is TGCGCCAGCAGCCAAGAAGGGGTACGCTCTGGAAACACCATATATTTT.

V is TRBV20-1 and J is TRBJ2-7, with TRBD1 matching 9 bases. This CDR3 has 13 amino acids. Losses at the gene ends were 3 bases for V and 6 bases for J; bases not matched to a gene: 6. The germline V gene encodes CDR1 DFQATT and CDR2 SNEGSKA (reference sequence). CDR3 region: CSASSRTGVEQYF. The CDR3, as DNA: TGCAGTGCTAGTTCAAGGACAGGGGTCGAGCAGTACTTC.

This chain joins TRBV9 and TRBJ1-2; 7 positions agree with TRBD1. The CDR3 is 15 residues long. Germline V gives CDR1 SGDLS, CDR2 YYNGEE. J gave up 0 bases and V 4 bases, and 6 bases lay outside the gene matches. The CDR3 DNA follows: TGTGCCAGCAGCAAACAGGGGAAGGCTAACTATGGCTACACCTTC. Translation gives CASSKQGKANYGYTF.

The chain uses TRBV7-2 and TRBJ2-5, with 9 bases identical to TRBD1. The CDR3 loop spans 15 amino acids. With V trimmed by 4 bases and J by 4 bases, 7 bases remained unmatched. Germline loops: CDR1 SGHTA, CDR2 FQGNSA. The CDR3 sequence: CASSSNRGLGETQYF. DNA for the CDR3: TGTGCCAGCAGCTCAAACAGGGGGCTGGGAGAGACCCAGTACTTC.